This is a list of T cell receptor beta chains from one sample in a study of cytomegalovirus exposure and HLA in healthy donors. Data came from immunoSEQ multiplex PCR; TCRdb stores just in-frame clones and leaves some out. The table lists roughly 190,000 clones, more than 60% of them singletons. The sample was PBMCs. The receptors come from a female donor in good health and CMV-seronegative. The CDR3 runs from the conserved cysteine through the conserved F or W. The D gene is left open where the match is weak. Clone size, where shown, is once, few, many, or a class for clones that have expanded.

J gene	V gene	clone size	D gene	CDR3 protein	CDR3 DNA
TRBJ2-5	TRBV7-2	-	-	CASSFAGAGETQYF	TGTGCCAGCAGCTTTGCGGGGGCGGGAGAGACCCAGTACTTC
TRBJ2-4	TRBV18	-	TRBD2	CASSSELAGGQNIQYF	TGTGCCAGCTCATCTGAGCTAGCGGGGGGCCAAAACATTCAGTACTTC
TRBJ2-3	TRBV7-8	few	TRBD2	CASSLALADAESSTDTQYF	TGTGCCAGCAGCTTAGCCCTAGCGGATGCTGAAAGTAGCACAGATACGCAGTATTTT
TRBJ1-2	TRBV9	-	-	CASSASGQSNYGYTF	TGTGCCAGCAGCGCTAGCGGACAGTCTAACTATGGCTACACCTTC
TRBJ1-2	TRBV9	-	-	CARFGVNYGYTF	TGTGCCAGGTTCGGGGTTAACTATGGCTACACCTTC
TRBJ2-1	TRBV2	-	TRBD2	CASSGTSYNEQFF	TGTGCCAGCAGTGGGACTAGTTACAATGAGCAGTTCTTC
TRBJ2-7	TRBV10-1	-	TRBD2	CASSEPAPSGGPRFYEQYF	TGCGCCAGCAGTGAGCCCGCTCCCAGCGGGGGGCCTAGATTCTACGAGCAGTACTTC
TRBJ1-2	TRBV30	-	-	CGLSGALYGYTF	TGTGGCCTTAGCGGGGCCCTCTATGGCTACACCTTC
TRBJ2-2	TRBV27	-	TRBD2	CASSLSRRLAGTGELFF	TGTGCCAGCAGTTTATCGAGGAGGCTAGCGGGGACCGGGGAGCTGTTTTTT
TRBJ2-6	TRBV28	few	TRBD1	CASSLLGGSPSGANVLTF	TGTGCCAGCAGTTTATTAGGGGGCTCGCCATCTGGGGCCAACGTCCTGACTTTC
TRBJ2-7	TRBV11-2	-	TRBD1	CASSLDPTGVAGIYEQYF	TGTGCCAGCAGCTTAGATCCGACAGGGGTCGCGGGGATATACGAGCAGTACTTC
TRBJ2-2	TRBV9	-	-	CASSSPRQVNTGELFF	TGTGCCAGCAGCTCCCCGAGACAGGTTAACACCGGGGAGCTGTTTTTT
TRBJ2-3	TRBV19	few	TRBD2	CASKRAGVTDTQYF	TGTGCCAGTAAGAGAGCGGGGGTCACAGATACGCAGTATTTT
TRBJ2-2	TRBV14	-	-	CASSQLRAGELFF	TGTGCCAGCAGCCAACTACGGGCCGGGGAGCTGTTTTTT
TRBJ2-3	TRBV28	-	TRBD2	CASRSTSGSRDTQYF	TGTGCCAGCAGGTCGACTAGCGGGAGTAGAGATACGCAGTATTTT
TRBJ1-4	TRBV9	-	TRBD1	CASSPRTGTNEKLFF	TGTGCCAGCAGCCCGCGGACAGGTACTAATGAAAAACTGTTTTTT
TRBJ2-3	TRBV9	-	-	CASSVRGDTQYF	TGTGCCAGCAGCGTTAGGGGAGATACGCAGTATTTT
TRBJ1-1	TRBV29-1	few	TRBD1	CSVLVQGANTEAFF	TGCAGCGTTCTAGTTCAGGGGGCGAACACTGAAGCTTTCTTT
TRBJ2-2	TRBV5-6	-	-	CASSFTKPSGELFF	TGTGCCAGCAGCTTTACTAAACCCTCCGGGGAGCTGTTTTTT
TRBJ1-1	TRBV6-1	-	TRBD1	CASSDEGQGNTEAFF	TGTGCCAGCAGTGATGAGGGACAGGGCAACACTGAAGCTTTCTTT
TRBJ2-3	TRBV5-4	few	TRBD2	CASSFSLAGTDTQYF	TGTGCCAGCAGCTTCAGCCTAGCGGGCACAGATACGCAGTATTTT
TRBJ1-2	TRBV19	-	-	CATLQAATYGYTF	TGTGCCACCCTACAGGCGGCCACCTATGGCTACACCTTC
TRBJ2-5	TRBV4-1	-	TRBD2	CASSQVVTSGGGETQYF	TGCGCCAGCAGCCAAGTGGTAACTAGCGGGGGTGGAGAGACCCAGTACTTC
TRBJ2-3	TRBV10-1	-	-	CASSYRELTDTQYF	TGCGCCAGCAGCTACCGGGAGTTAACAGATACGCAGTATTTT
TRBJ1-5	TRBV5-6	once	-	CASSLLGNQPQHF	TGTGCCAGCAGCTTGTTAGGCAATCAGCCCCAGCATTTT
TRBJ1-2	TRBV28	-	-	CASSPQGGYGYTF	TGTGCCAGCAGTCCCCAGGGCGGCTATGGCTACACCTTC
TRBJ2-2	TRBV7-9	-	-	CASSLLLDFTGELFF	TGTGCCAGCAGCTTGCTATTGGACTTCACCGGGGAGCTGTTTTTT
TRBJ1-4	TRBV4-3	-	TRBD1	CASSRDGTGGEKLFF	TGCGCCAGCAGCCGGGACGGGACAGGGGGTGAAAAACTGTTTTTT
TRBJ1-1	TRBV7-8	-	-	CASSLPGGRGTEAFF	TGTGCCAGCAGCTTACCGGGGGGGAGGGGAACTGAAGCTTTCTTT
TRBJ1-1	TRBV7-9	-	TRBD1	CASSLAWGDSDLGAFF	TGTGCCAGCAGCTTAGCGTGGGGGGACAGCGACCTCGGGGCTTTCTTT
TRBJ1-6	TRBV28	-	-	CASSLGLSNSPLHF	TGTGCCAGCAGTTTGGGACTGAGCAATTCACCCCTCCACTTT
TRBJ2-1	TRBV19	-	TRBD2	CASASLAGGSGEQFF	TGTGCCAGCGCTAGTCTAGCGGGGGGTTCGGGTGAGCAGTTCTTC
TRBJ2-5	TRBV5-4	-	TRBD2	CASSLEGSGVETQYF	TGTGCCAGCAGCTTGGAGGGAAGCGGGGTGGAGACCCAGTACTTC
TRBJ2-7	TRBV7-3	-	-	CASSLSGYSYEQYF	TGTGCCAGCAGCTTAAGCGGTTACTCCTACGAGCAGTACTTC
TRBJ1-3	TRBV18	-	-	CASSPPTAAGAGNTIYF	TGTGCCAGCTCACCACCCACTGCGGCAGGGGCTGGAAACACCATATATTTT
TRBJ2-7	TRBV28	-	-	CASSFLPRNSYEQYF	TGTGCCAGCAGTTTCCTTCCCAGGAACTCCTACGAGCAGTACTTC
TRBJ2-7	TRBV6-1	-	TRBD2	CASSEYDGGGTFYEQYF	TGTGCCAGCAGTGAATATGACGGCGGGGGGACGTTCTACGAGCAGTACTTC
TRBJ2-1	TRBV4-3	-	TRBD1	CASGLGQGVRNEQFF	TGCGCCAGCGGACTAGGACAGGGGGTTCGGAATGAGCAGTTCTTC
TRBJ2-1	TRBV19	few	TRBD2	CASSIAGLAYNEQFF	TGTGCCAGTAGTATAGCGGGACTAGCCTACAATGAGCAGTTCTTC
TRBJ1-1	TRBV7-3	-	-	CASSLEDYTEAFF	TGTGCCAGCAGCTTAGAGGACTACACTGAAGCTTTCTTT
TRBJ2-2	TRBV28	few	-	CASSSRDTNTGELFF	TGTGCCAGCAGTTCCCGGGACACCAACACCGGGGAGCTGTTTTTT
TRBJ2-7	TRBV19	-	TRBD1	CASSLQGAKLVQTYEQYF	TGTGCCAGTAGTCTACAGGGGGCGAAATTAGTGCAAACCTACGAGCAGTACTTC
TRBJ2-7	TRBV28	-	-	CASSSGPYEQYF	TGTGCCAGCAGTTCCGGTCCCTACGAGCAGTACTTC
TRBJ2-2	TRBV14	-	TRBD2	CASRLTSGGASGELFF	TGTGCCAGCAGACTTACTAGCGGGGGGGCCTCCGGGGAGCTGTTTTTT
TRBJ2-7	TRBV5-8	-	-	CASRTGFEQYF	TGTGCCAGCAGAACAGGGTTTGAGCAGTACTTC
TRBJ1-3	TRBV28	-	-	CASRLPGGGNTIYF	TGTGCCAGCAGGCTCCCCGGTGGAGGGAACACCATATATTTT
TRBJ1-5	TRBV7-6	once	TRBD1	CASAPGQNQPQHF	TGTGCCAGCGCGCCGGGACAGAATCAGCCCCAGCATTTT
TRBJ2-3	TRBV2	-	TRBD1	CASSVQADRVRQYF	TGTGCCAGCAGTGTACAAGCGGACAGGGTAAGGCAGTATTTT
TRBJ2-3	TRBV7-9	-	TRBD1	CASSEPGQVTDTQYF	TGTGCCAGCAGCGAACCGGGACAGGTCACAGATACGCAGTATTTT
TRBJ1-2	TRBV28	-	-	CASSSTGLDGYTF	TGTGCCAGCAGCTCGACAGGTCTGGATGGCTACACCTTC
TRBJ1-2	TRBV7-8	-	TRBD1	CASSRNRGNYGYTF	TGTGCCAGCAGCCGGAACAGGGGGAACTATGGCTACACCTTC
TRBJ1-3	TRBV6-5	-	-	CASSYVAGYSGNTIYF	TGTGCCAGCAGTTATGTTGCAGGTTACTCTGGAAACACCATATATTTT
TRBJ1-2	TRBV29-1	-	TRBD1	CSVDPRTGNYGYTF	TGCAGCGTTGACCCCCGGACAGGGAACTATGGCTACACCTTC
TRBJ1-1	TRBV18	-	-	CASSPPVRVLNTEAFF	TGTGCCAGCTCACCACCTGTTCGGGTTCTGAACACTGAAGCTTTCTTT
TRBJ1-1	TRBV13	-	TRBD1	CASSSIWGQANTEAFF	TGTGCCAGCAGCTCAATCTGGGGACAGGCGAACACTGAAGCTTTCTTT
TRBJ1-1	TRBV4-1	-	-	CASSLPGVRTEAFF	TGCGCCAGCAGCCTCCCCGGGGTAAGGACTGAAGCTTTCTTT
TRBJ2-2	TRBV19	-	TRBD1	CASIPRTGNTGELFF	TGTGCCAGTATCCCTCGGACAGGGAACACCGGGGAGCTGTTTTTT
TRBJ1-5	TRBV11-3	-	-	CASSPKRGWQPQHF	TGTGCCAGCAGCCCAAAAAGGGGATGGCAGCCCCAGCATTTT